The 25 T cell receptor beta chains in this list originate from one sample, sequenced in a study of cytomegalovirus exposure and HLA in healthy donors (dated by TCRdb to the late 2010s). The library was built by means of the immunoSEQ multiplex PCR assay. TCRdb holds this immuneACCESS table with in-frame rearrangements only. Some clones are missing; in checked studies, unresolved V genes explain under half, and the rest has no known cause. For this sample there are 130,000 to 150,000 clones; 88% appear just once. The leading ten clones occupy just under 8% of the sample. Sequencing was performed on PBMCs. The receptor source for this set is a woman aged 18 to 35 in good health and CMV-seropositive.

The V and J genes are TRBV15 and TRBJ2-7, with TRBD1 matching over 7 bases. After removal of 4 bases from V and 6 bases from J, the junction contained 12 bases not matched to a gene. Germline V lookup: CDR1 LNHNV, CDR2 YYDKDF (reference sequence). The CDR3 has 15 amino acids. Here the CDR3 reads CATSTRQGDMGEQYF. CDR3 in DNA: TGTGCCACCAGCACTCGACAGGGCGACATGGGCGAGCAGTACTTC.

This clone has a single count. This chain uses TRBV5-1 with TRBJ2-7; TRBD2 agrees at 10 bases. The length of the CDR3 is 16 residues. CDR1 SGHRS and CDR2 YFSETQ come from the germline V gene. The J segment lost 3 bases and the V segment lost 4 bases, leaving 10 bases of the junction unmatched. The CDR3 spells CASSLLRTSGSYEQYF. CDR3 sequence (DNA): TGCGCCAGCAGCCTCTTACGGACTAGCGGAAGCTACGAGCAGTACTTC.

In nucleotides, the CDR3 is TGTGCCAGCACACCAGGACAGGGATCGACAGATACGCAGTATTTT. This translates into CASTPGQGSTDTQYF. The rearrangement joins TRBV25-1 to TRBJ2-3, with 8 bases identical to TRBD1. This CDR3 has 15 amino acids. The V and J ends lost 7 bases and 3 bases, in that order; junction bases with no gene match: 9. Looked up from germline, CDR1 is MGHDK and CDR2 is SYGVNS.

This chain uses TRBV2 with TRBJ1-6; 10 bases fit TRBD1. There are 17 residues in the CDR3. V lost 10 bases, J lost 7 bases, and 16 bases stayed unmatched. Germline V CDR1 and CDR2: SNHLY, FYNNEI. CDR3 amino acids: CATSPGQGKLDNSPLHF. The CDR3 DNA sequence: TGTGCCACTAGTCCGGGACAGGGGAAGCTTGACAATTCACCCCTCCACTTT.

The CDR3 here is CASSLTRVGGEGIYYNEQFF. The CDR3, as DNA: TGTGCCAGCAGCCTAACAAGGGTTGGCGGGGAGGGCATTTACTACAATGAGCAGTTCTTC. V usage is TRBV5-5 and J usage is TRBJ2-1, with TRBD2 matching over 7 bases. V trimming: 4 bases; J trimming: 3 bases; junction bases outside the gene matches: 22. This CDR3 region has 20 residues. Per germline, CDR1 SGHKS and CDR2 YYEKEE (reference sequence).

This clone has a single count. The chain carries TRBV5-6 and TRBJ1-1; a weak D match, TRBD1 (6 bases). Per germline, CDR1 SGHDT and CDR2 YYEEEE. V was pared by 3 bases and J by 4 bases, with 13 bases between. The CDR3 loop spans 14 amino acids. CDR3 DNA: TGTGCCAGCAGCTCCATACGGGGGGCCACTGAAGCTTTCTTT. Its protein product is CASSSIRGATEAFF. Combining the CDR3 with reference TRBV5-6 and TRBJ1-1 gives the whole variable domain DAGVTQSPTHLIKTRGQQVTLRCSPKSGHDTVSWYQQALGQGPQFIFQYYEEEERQRGNFPDRFSGHQFPNYSSELNVNALLLGDSALYLCASSSIRGATEAFFGQGTRLTVV.

This rearrangement joins TRBV7-9 to TRBJ2-5, with 10 bases identical to TRBD1. Germline loops: CDR1 SEHNR, CDR2 FQNEAQ (reference sequence). V was clipped by 2 bases and J by 4 bases; unmatched bases: 1. The length of the CDR3 is 14 residues. Written as DNA, the CDR3 is TGTGCCAGCAGCTTAAGACAGGGGGCAGAGACCCAGTACTTC. Protein product: CASSLRQGAETQYF.

The chain couples TRBV29-1 to TRBJ1-2, with D unclear. The germline V gene encodes CDR1 SQVTM and CDR2 ANQGSEA. The length of the CDR3 is 9 residues. Trimming pared 4 bases from V and 8 bases from J, leaving 5 bases between. The CDR3: CSVGRGYTF. The CDR3 nucleotides read TGCAGCGTTGGTCGGGGCTACACCTTC.

The chain links TRBV7-9 to TRBJ2-1, with 14 bases aligning to TRBD2. Germline V gene data show CDR1 as SEHNR and CDR2 as FQNEAQ (reference sequence). The CDR3 is made up of 15 amino acids. V lost 3 bases, J lost 11 bases, and 6 bases stayed unmatched. The CDR3 DNA is TGTGCCAGCAGCTTCACGGGACTAGCGGGAGTTCAGCAGTTCTTC. As protein: CASSFTGLAGVQQFF. Looking up the rest from reference TRBV7-9 and TRBJ2-1 gives the full variable domain: DTGVSQNPRHKITKRGQNVTFRCDPISEHNRLYWYRQTLGQGPEFLTYFQNEAQLEKSRLLSDRFSAERPKGSFSTLEIQRTEQGDSAMYLCASSFTGLAGVQQFFGPGTRLTVL.

This clone appeared a single time. The rearrangement links TRBV4-2 to TRBJ2-2; D call uncertain. The CDR3 length is 14 residues. Germline-derived CDR1 and CDR2 are LGHNA and YNFKEQ. V lost 3 bases, J lost 6 bases, and 11 bases lay in between. This CDR3 reads CASSHAPRAGELFF. The CDR3 DNA follows: TGTGCCAGCAGCCATGCTCCCCGGGCCGGGGAGCTGTTTTTT.

J is TRBJ2-1 and V is TRBV7-2, with D possibly TRBD1 on 5 matching bases. This CDR3 spans 16 amino acids. Trimming left V 4 bases short and J 4 bases short, with 17 bases between. From germline, CDR1 is SGHTA and CDR2 FQGNSA. CDR3 region: CASSSQGNSRYNEQFF. CDR3 nucleotides: TGTGCCAGCAGCTCCCAGGGTAATAGCAGATACAATGAGCAGTTCTTC.

The chain has TRBV27 and TRBJ2-1; 7 nucleotides line up with TRBD1. Germline V gives CDR1 MNHEY, CDR2 SMNVEV (reference sequence). Trimming removed 7 bases from V and 8 bases from J; junction bases left unmatched: 8. This CDR3 comprises 13 residues. The CDR3 region is CASTNNRGHEQFF. CDR3 bases: TGTGCCAGCACCAACAACAGGGGCCATGAGCAGTTCTTC.

DNA for the CDR3: TGTGCCAGTAGTGCTCCAGACGCCGGGACATCCCACTACACCTTC. Protein product: CASSAPDAGTSHYTF. The chain employs TRBV19 and TRBJ1-2, with D maybe TRBD1 (6 bases). The V end was cut by 5 bases, the J end by 10 bases, with 23 bases between. The CDR3 is made up of 15 amino acids. The germline V gene encodes CDR1 LNHDA and CDR2 SQIVND (reference sequence).

Points on this clone: The junction does not match germline at one end; this may be a read error. V is TRBV28 and J is TRBJ1-1; D gene uncertain. CDR1 and CDR2 (germline): MDHEN, SYDVKM. The CDR3 totals 13 residues. CDR3 in DNA: TGTGCCAGCAGTTTAGCCGTGAACAGTGAAGCTTTCTTT. As protein: CASSLAVNSEAFF.

In the case of this clone: One end of the junction fails to match germline, which may point to a read error. The genes are TRBV7-2 and TRBJ1-5, with D maybe TRBD1 (5 bases). This CDR3 is 15 amino acids long. Germline V gene sequence: CDR1 SGHTA, CDR2 FQGNSA. The CDR3 DNA follows: TGTGCCAGCAGCTTACGCCAGGGTAGCATTCAGCCCCAGCATTTT. Translation: CASSLRQGSIQPQHF.

The CDR3 loop reads CASSLAREQYF. The CDR3 nucleotides read TGTGCCAGCAGCTTAGCACGGGAGCAGTACTTC. V gene TRBV7-9 combines with J gene TRBJ2-7; D gene uncertain. The CDR3 is 11 amino acids. CDR1 SEHNR and CDR2 FQNEAQ come from the germline V gene (reference sequence). V lost 0 bases, J lost 7 bases, and 4 bases lay in between.

V usage is TRBV10-2 and J usage is TRBJ2-4; D perhaps matches TRBD1 (6 bases). Germline-derived CDR1 and CDR2 are WSHSY and SAAADI. V dropped 6 bases and J dropped 3 bases, with 15 bases sitting between them. This CDR3 region has 15 residues. This chain's CDR3 is CASRGTSPYKNIQYF. CDR3 DNA sequence: TGCGCCAGCAGGGGGACATCGCCTTACAAAAACATTCAGTACTTC.

The V and J genes are TRBV5-4 and TRBJ1-3, with a possible D match to TRBD1 (5 bases). Germline lookup yields CDR1 SGHNT and CDR2 YYREEE (reference sequence). Trimming pared 7 bases from V and 4 bases from J, leaving 12 bases between. The CDR3 extends over 13 amino acids. Here the CDR3 DNA reads TGTGCCAGCGGGGCAAATACGGGAAACACCATATATTTT. Its protein product is CASGANTGNTIYF.

This clone was seen more than once but under ten times. This chain uses TRBV4-1 with TRBJ2-2; TRBD2 matches at 8 bases. V was clipped by 3 bases and J by 2 bases; unmatched bases: 8. Germline assignment: CDR1 MGHRA and CDR2 YSYEKL. This CDR3 contains 17 residues. The CDR3 DNA follows: TGCGCCAGCAGCCACCTTATGACTAGCGTCAACACCGGGGAGCTGTTTTTT. This translates into CASSHLMTSVNTGELFF.

This clone turned up a few times. V gene TRBV28 combines with J gene TRBJ1-5; 7 bases align to TRBD1. J was trimmed by 5 bases and V by 7 bases; bases with no gene match: 11. Germline V gene data show CDR1 as MDHEN and CDR2 as SYDVKM. CDR3 length: 15 amino acids. The CDR3 is CASTALGGWDQPQHF. The CDR3 nucleotides are TGTGCCAGCACAGCTTTAGGGGGCTGGGATCAGCCCCAGCATTTT.

The chain recombines TRBV28 with TRBJ2-7; weak D call: TRBD1 (5 bases). CDR1 is MDHEN, CDR2 SYDVKM, per germline. V lost 7 bases and J 2 bases, leaving 15 bases between the germline ends. The CDR3 sequence is 14 residues long. The CDR3 spells CASKATAVTYEQYF. CDR3 nucleotide sequence: TGTGCCAGCAAGGCGACAGCCGTCACCTACGAGCAGTACTTC.

The chain combines TRBV19 with TRBJ2-2, with TRBD1 matching 7 bases. CDR3 length: 15 amino acids. After removal of 6 bases from V and 3 bases from J, the junction contained 7 bases not matched to a gene. From germline, CDR1 is LNHDA and CDR2 SQIVND (reference sequence). CDR3 DNA sequence: TGTGCCAGTAGGATAAGGGGGCTGGACACCGGGGAGCTGTTTTTT. Its protein product is CASRIRGLDTGELFF. The full variable domain, in which reference TRBV19 and TRBJ2-2 provide the parts outside the CDR3, is DGGITQSPKYLFRKEGQNVTLSCEQNLNHDAMYWYRQDPGQGLRLIYYSQIVNDFQKGDIAEGYSVSREKKESFPLTVTSAQKNPTAFYLCASRIRGLDTGELFFGEGSRLTVL.

The chain couples TRBV7-8 to TRBJ1-5; tentatively, D is TRBD1 (6 bases). Per germline, CDR1 SGHVS and CDR2 FQNEAQ. This CDR3 has 15 residues. Trimming took 1 base from V and 4 from J, leaving 11 bases between them. CDR3 protein: CASSLGQGPNQPQHF. In DNA, the CDR3 is TGTGCCAGCAGCTTAGGGCAGGGGCCTAATCAGCCCCAGCATTTT.

This sequence joins TRBV30 and TRBJ1-1, with D tentatively TRBD1 (5 bases). The CDR3 length is 11 residues. The germline CDR1 and CDR2 sequences are GTSNPN and SVGIG (reference sequence). V lost 6 bases and J 11 bases, leaving 16 bases between the germline ends. CDR3 DNA: TGTGCCTGCAGGGATAAGCTTGCGGCTTTCTTT. This translates into CACRDKLAAFF.

The sample holds one count of this clone. This rearrangement joins TRBV9 to TRBJ2-4; D unclear. The germline gives CDR1 SGDLS, CDR2 YYNGEE. The CDR3 is 15 amino acids. Trimming shortened V by 4 bases and J by 0 bases, and 11 bases separated the two germline ends. CDR3 residues: CASSQRGLAKNIQYF. Here the CDR3 DNA reads TGTGCCAGCAGCCAACGAGGATTAGCCAAAAACATTCAGTACTTC.